This passage covers 29 T cell receptor beta chains from one sample sequenced in a study of response to subunit inactivated influenza vaccine. TCRdb ran MiXCR on the RT-PCR reads and lists one entry per CDR3 protein. This table holds hundreds of thousands of distinct CDR3 sequences, about 18% found once. Sequenced here: PBMCs from blood, sampled roughly 5 days after vaccination. These receptors were obtained from a man aged 50-59 years who received an inactivated influenza vaccine.

The rearrangement joins TRBV7-2 to TRBJ2-5; D unresolved. The V gene's germline CDR1 is SGHTA and CDR2 FQGNSA. Trimming removed 2 bases from V and 2 bases from J, with 9 bases in between. The CDR3 totals 14 residues. CDR3 sequence: CASSLFQAQETQYF. The CDR3 nucleotides read TGTGCCAGCAGCTTATTCCAGGCTCAAGAGACCCAGTACTTC.

This clonotype was observed a handful of times. This rearrangement joins TRBV5-4 to TRBJ2-7, with D hard to call. The CDR3 is 12 amino acids. Germline loops: CDR1 SGHNT, CDR2 YYREEE (reference sequence). Trimming cost V 3 bases and J 4 bases, with 8 bases left between them. The CDR3 is CASSYDQYEQYF. CDR3 bases: TGTGCCAGCAGCTACGACCAATACGAGCAGTACTTC.

This clonotype came up once. This chain joins TRBV4-2 and TRBJ2-3; D ambiguous. Per the germline V gene, CDR1 is LGHNA and CDR2 is YNFKEQ. Trimming stripped 0 bases from V and 2 bases from J, with 9 bases between. CDR3 length equals 15 residues. DNA of the CDR3: TGTGCCAGCAGCCAAGACCCCAGCTCCACAGATACGCAGTATTTT. Amino acids: CASSQDPSSTDTQYF.

The DNA for the CDR3 is TGTGCCAGCAGCTTTTTAGGGGATCAGCCCCAGCATTTT. Its protein is CASSFLGDQPQHF. This chain connects TRBV7-2 to TRBJ1-5, with D possibly matching TRBD1 (5 bases). Trimming cost V 3 bases and J 5 bases, with 8 bases left between them. The CDR3 contains 13 residues. The germline CDR1 and CDR2 sequences are SGHTA and FQGNSA. Variable domain in full (rest from reference TRBV7-2 and TRBJ1-5): GAGVSQSPSNKVTEKGKDVELRCDPISGHTALYWYRQSLGQGLEFLIYFQGNSAPDKSGLPSDRFSAERTGGSVSTLTIQRTQQEDSAVYLCASSFLGDQPQHFGDGTRLSIL.

V and J are TRBV7-2 and TRBJ2-1; D unresolved. The CDR3 loop spans 11 amino acids. V was shortened by 5 bases and J by 12 bases, with 11 bases between the two germline ends. CDR1 and CDR2 from the germline V gene are SGHTA and FQGNSA. This CDR3 is CASSPRTAQFF. In nucleotides, the CDR3 is TGTGCCAGCAGCCCTAGGACCGCGCAGTTCTTC.

The CDR3 spells CASSLSGKNSYEQYF. In DNA, the CDR3 is TGTGCCAGCAGTTTATCAGGGAAGAACTCCTACGAGCAGTACTTC. V and J are TRBV28 and TRBJ2-7; D perhaps matches TRBD1 (5 bases). The CDR3 is made up of 15 amino acids. Between the trimmed V and J ends, which lost 1 base and 0 bases, there was a span of 10 bases. Germline assignment: CDR1 MDHEN and CDR2 SYDVKM. Complete variable domain (other parts from reference TRBV28 and TRBJ2-7): DVKVTQSSRYLVKRTGEKVFLECVQDMDHENMFWYRQDPGLGLRLIYFSYDVKMKEKGDIPEGYSVSREKKERFSLILESASTNQTSMYLCASSLSGKNSYEQYFGPGTRLTVT.

The rearrangement joins TRBV7-2 to TRBJ2-7, with 10 bases fitting TRBD2. The J segment lost 3 bases and the V segment lost 5 bases, leaving 7 bases of the junction unmatched. The CDR3 extends over 15 amino acids. The germline V gene encodes CDR1 SGHTA and CDR2 FQGNSA. The CDR3, as DNA: TGTGCCAGCAGCAGAAGCGGGGGGGCGGGCTACGAGCAGTACTTC. It codes for CASSRSGGAGYEQYF. The full variable domain, in which reference TRBV7-2 and TRBJ2-7 provide the parts outside the CDR3, is GAGVSQSPSNKVTEKGKDVELRCDPISGHTALYWYRQSLGQGLEFLIYFQGNSAPDKSGLPSDRFSAERTGGSVSTLTIQRTQQEDSAVYLCASSRSGGAGYEQYFGPGTRLTVT.

The chain links TRBV10-3 to TRBJ2-7, with D possibly matching TRBD2 (5 bases). The germline V gene encodes CDR1 ENHRY and CDR2 SYGVKD. Trimming removed 4 bases from V and 1 base from J, with 11 bases in between. The CDR3 runs 14 residues. The CDR3 region is CAISVTEVSYEQYF. The CDR3 DNA is TGTGCCATCAGTGTAACGGAGGTGTCCTACGAGCAGTACTTC.

The genes are TRBV9 and TRBJ2-1; TRBD2 matches at 8 bases. V dropped 0 bases and J dropped 0; count of bases not matched to a gene: 5. The CDR3 has 17 amino acids. Germline loops: CDR1 SGDLS, CDR2 YYNGEE. The CDR3 nucleotides read TGTGCCAGCAGCGTAGCGGGGGGGACTAACTCCTACAATGAGCAGTTCTTC. Its translation is CASSVAGGTNSYNEQFF. Complete variable domain (other parts from reference TRBV9 and TRBJ2-1): DSGVTQTPKHLITATGQRVTLRCSPRSGDLSVYWYQQSLDQGLQFLIQYYNGEERAKGNILERFSAQQFPDLHSELNLSSLELGDSALYFCASSVAGGTNSYNEQFFGPGTRLTVL.

Ten or more counts support this clonotype. V usage is TRBV29-1 and J usage is TRBJ2-3; D possibly corresponds to TRBD1 (6 bases). The CDR3 contains 14 residues. Germline V CDR1 and CDR2: SQVTM, ANQGSEA. The V gene lost 2 bases and the J gene lost 2 bases, with 11 bases spanning the gap. In nucleotides, the CDR3 is TGCAGCGTTGAATACCGGGACAACACAGATACGCAGTATTTT. It codes for CSVEYRDNTDTQYF.

This clonotype has ten or more counts. J is TRBJ2-3 and V is TRBV12-3 or TRBV12-4, with TRBD1 as a possible D gene (6 bases). The CDR3 loop spans 17 amino acids. V was pared by 3 bases and J by 1 base, with 17 bases between. DNA for the CDR3: TGTGCCAGCAGTTTGAGGGTCCAGGGGACGGGCACAGATACGCAGTATTTT. This translates into CASSLRVQGTGTDTQYF.

This clonotype was detected only a few times. The chain employs TRBV23-1 and TRBJ2-2; 10 bases fit TRBD1. TRBV23-1 is noted as an ORF with a role that remains uncertain. The CDR3 is made up of 17 amino acids. V shed 4 bases, J shed 6 bases, and the junction held 11 bases outside the gene matches. This chain's CDR3 is CASSREPGTGVPGELFF. CDR3 bases: TGCGCCAGCAGTCGTGAGCCCGGGACAGGGGTTCCCGGGGAGCTGTTTTTT.

This clonotype turned up a few times. The chain recombines TRBV6-5 with TRBJ2-1; D is possibly TRBD1 or TRBD2 (6 bases each). CDR1 and CDR2 (germline): MNHEY, SVGAGI. The length of the CDR3 is 17 residues. V was shortened by 4 bases and J by 0 bases, with 16 bases between the two germline ends. DNA for the CDR3: TGTGCCAGCAGTTTACGGAGGGGGGCCAGCTCCTACAATGAGCAGTTCTTC. It translates to CASSLRRGASSYNEQFF.

This clonotype was counted at least ten times. This chain links TRBV29-1 with TRBJ1-5; D gene ambiguous. CDR1 SQVTM and CDR2 ANQGSEA come from the germline V gene. V lost 0 bases to trimming and J lost 15 bases, with 15 bases between them. This CDR3 spans 12 amino acids. The CDR3 region is CSVEDRGAVLHF. The CDR3 region has the DNA TGCAGCGTTGAAGATCGGGGAGCCGTGCTGCATTTT.

The rearrangement uses TRBV28 and TRBJ1-1; 7 bases are shared with TRBD1. Germline V CDR1 and CDR2: MDHEN, SYDVKM. CDR3 length equals 15 residues. J gave up 5 bases and V 5 bases, and 11 bases lay outside the gene matches. CDR3 nucleotide sequence: TGTGCCAGCAGTCCTCCGACAGGGTGGAATACTGAAGCTTTCTTT. Protein: CASSPPTGWNTEAFF.

This clonotype was detected only a few times. The chain joins TRBV29-1 to TRBJ2-1; no definite D call. Trimming cost V 1 base and J 2 bases, with 12 bases left between them. Germline V CDR1 and CDR2: SQVTM, ANQGSEA. The CDR3 contains 15 residues. CDR3: CSVEGSSTTYNEQFF. Here the CDR3 DNA reads TGCAGCGTTGAAGGGTCTTCCACTACCTACAATGAGCAGTTCTTC.

V gene TRBV7-2 combines with J gene TRBJ2-1; D is tentatively TRBD1 or TRBD2 (5 bases each). Trimming took off 0 bases at V and 3 bases at J, with 15 bases between the two ends. Germline lookup yields CDR1 SGHTA and CDR2 FQGNSA. The CDR3 is made up of 17 amino acids. The CDR3: CASSLAAPGQGYNEQFF. The DNA for the CDR3 is TGTGCCAGCAGCTTAGCGGCTCCGGGGCAGGGCTACAATGAGCAGTTCTTC.

This clonotype has only a few counts. V gene TRBV7-8 combines with J gene TRBJ2-1; 15 bases fit TRBD2. This CDR3 spans 16 amino acids. Germline values: CDR1 SGHVS, CDR2 FQNEAQ. V dropped 3 bases and J dropped 10; count of bases not matched to a gene: 7. This chain's CDR3 is CASSFSGTSGRREQFF. CDR3 bases: TGTGCCAGCAGCTTCTCCGGGACTAGCGGGAGGCGAGAGCAGTTCTTC.

V and J are TRBV3-1 and TRBJ2-2; maybe TRBD2 (5 bases). V shed 2 bases and J shed 6 bases, with 10 bases lying between them. The germline V gene has CDR1 LGHDT and CDR2 YNNKEL (reference sequence). The CDR3 is 14 residues long. The CDR3 DNA reads TGTGCCAGCAGCCAACTCCCGGAGGCCGGGGAGCTGTTTTTT. This gives the protein CASSQLPEAGELFF.

This clonotype was counted only a few times. In DNA form, the CDR3 reads TGTGCCAGCAGCCCACTATGGTTGGCGAACACCGGGGAGCTGTTTTTT. It translates to CASSPLWLANTGELFF. This rearrangement joins TRBV7-2 to TRBJ2-2; D unclear. Trimming took 5 bases from V and 0 from J, leaving 13 bases between them. This CDR3 region has 16 residues. Germline loops: CDR1 SGHTA, CDR2 FQGNSA.

The chain employs TRBV12-3 or TRBV12-4 and TRBJ2-1; 10 bases are shared with TRBD2. J lost 15 bases, V lost 2 bases, and 10 bases had no gene match. CDR3 length equals 14 residues. CDR3 amino acids: CASSLTAGGPGVFF. CDR3 coding DNA: TGTGCCAGCAGTTTAACAGCGGGGGGGCCGGGTGTGTTCTTC.

This clonotype occurred a few times. V usage is TRBV7-2 and J usage is TRBJ1-1, with a possible D match to TRBD1 (6 bases). The CDR3 covers 17 residues. The germline V and J ends were trimmed by 5 bases and 6 bases, with 25 bases remaining between them. Germline V CDR1 and CDR2: SGHTA, FQGNSA. The CDR3 loop reads CASSKPQGGFGGSEAFF. CDR3 DNA sequence: TGTGCCAGCAGCAAGCCACAGGGTGGGTTCGGCGGTTCTGAAGCTTTCTTT.

This clonotype has more than one count but fewer than ten. The chain couples TRBV4-1 to TRBJ2-1, with 7 positions matching TRBD1. Losses at the gene ends were 3 bases for V and 2 bases for J; bases not matched to a gene: 7. CDR1 and CDR2 (germline): MGHRA, YSYEKL. The CDR3 contains 16 residues. The CDR3 DNA follows: TGCGCCAGCAGCCAGGAAACAGGGGCTCCCTACAATGAGCAGTTCTTC. Translation gives CASSQETGAPYNEQFF.

This clonotype has a handful of counts. This chain links TRBV5-6 with TRBJ2-5; tentatively, D is TRBD1 or TRBD2 (6 bases each). V shed 6 bases and J shed 4 bases, with 13 bases lying between them. Germline V lookup: CDR1 SGHDT, CDR2 YYEEEE. The CDR3 length is 13 residues. The DNA of the CDR3 is TGTGCCAGCACCCAACGGGGGCGAGAGACCCAGTACTTC. Protein: CASTQRGRETQYF.

In this sample, this clonotype turned up a few times. J is TRBJ1-1 and V is TRBV6-1, with TRBD1 identical over 7 bases. The CDR3 extends over 15 amino acids. Germline V gene sequence: CDR1 MNHNS, CDR2 SASEGT. The V gene end was trimmed by 2 bases and the J gene end by 2 bases; junction bases not matched to a gene: 5. CDR3 amino acids: CASSEKGTVNTEAFF. DNA for the CDR3: TGTGCCAGCAGTGAAAAAGGGACAGTTAACACTGAAGCTTTCTTT.

This clonotype has ten or more counts. The V call is TRBV25-1, the J call TRBJ2-1; D not resolved. V was pared by 9 bases and J by 9 bases, with 9 bases between. Germline-derived CDR1 and CDR2 are MGHDK and SYGVNS. This CDR3 contains 10 residues. This chain's CDR3 is CASGHFEQFF. CDR3 DNA sequence: TGTGCCAGTGGGCATTTTGAGCAGTTCTTC.

This clonotype was seen only a few times. The rearrangement uses TRBV12-3 or TRBV12-4 and TRBJ2-1; TRBD2 matches 8 bases. V was pared by 2 bases and J by 5 bases, with 8 bases of the junction left unmatched. The CDR3 runs to 16 residues. The CDR3 reads CASSLSSGGLDNEQFF. Here the CDR3 DNA reads TGTGCCAGCAGTTTATCCTCGGGGGGGCTTGACAATGAGCAGTTCTTC.

This clonotype was observed a few times. The DNA for the CDR3 is TGCAGTGCCCCGGGACTCTGGGGCTACACCTTC. It is translated as CSAPGLWGYTF. The chain joins TRBV20-1 to TRBJ1-2, with D perhaps TRBD1 (5 bases). CDR1 and CDR2 (germline): DFQATT, SNEGSKA (reference sequence). Trimming stripped 6 bases from V and 8 bases from J, with 13 bases between. This CDR3 contains 11 residues.

This clonotype came up many times. This chain connects TRBV18 to TRBJ2-3, with D unresolved. Trimming left V 2 bases short and J 7 bases short, with 7 bases between. CDR1 and CDR2 from the germline V gene are KGHSH and LQKENI. CDR3 length: 12 residues. The CDR3 spells CASSPVGNTQYF. The CDR3, as DNA: TGTGCCAGCTCACCAGTGGGGAATACGCAGTATTTT.